Listed below are T cell receptor beta chains from one sample, sequenced in a study of OX40 agonist ivuxolimab in advanced cancers. Clones were sequenced by immunoSEQ multiplex PCR, and TCRdb holds only the in-frame ones, with some missing. The sample yields 15,000 to 25,000 clones, approximately 80% seen once. This specimen was CD4+ or CD8+ T cells sorted from blood, taken in a trial of the OX40 agonist ivuxolimab. These receptors were obtained from an adult with an advanced solid tumor such as melanoma, head and neck, liver or kidney cancer. Each CDR3 is given with its conserved first and last residue. The D gene is left open where the match is weak. Clone size, where shown, is once, few, many, or a class for clones that have expanded.

v_gene: TRBV7-8
abundance: many
j_gene: TRBJ2-1
d_gene: .
CDR3nt: TGTGCCAGCAGCTTAGGACGGTACAATGAGCAGTTCTTC
CDR3aa: CASSLGRYNEQFF

v_gene: TRBV19
abundance: .
j_gene: TRBJ2-7
d_gene: TRBD2
CDR3nt: TGTGCCAGTAGTATAGTAGCGGGGGGGCCTAACGAGCAGTACTTC
CDR3aa: CASSIVAGGPNEQYF

v_gene: TRBV7-2
abundance: .
j_gene: TRBJ2-2
d_gene: .
CDR3nt: TGTGCCAGCAGCTTAGTCGGGGGCCCCGCCAACGGGGAGCTGTTTTTT
CDR3aa: CASSLVGGPANGELFF

v_gene: TRBV9
abundance: .
j_gene: TRBJ2-2
d_gene: .
CDR3nt: TGTGCCAGCAGCGTGGCTTCGTGGAGCACCGGGGAGCTGTTTTTT
CDR3aa: CASSVASWSTGELFF

v_gene: TRBV5-1
abundance: .
j_gene: TRBJ2-7
d_gene: TRBD1
CDR3nt: TGCGCCAGCAGCTTTGAGATCATAGGGACAGGGATATACGAGCAGTACTTC
CDR3aa: CASSFEIIGTGIYEQYF

v_gene: TRBV7-6
abundance: .
j_gene: TRBJ2-7
d_gene: TRBD1
CDR3nt: TGTGCCAGCAGCGACGGACAGGACGAGCAGTACTTC
CDR3aa: CASSDGQDEQYF

v_gene: TRBV27
abundance: .
j_gene: TRBJ2-1
d_gene: .
CDR3nt: TGTGCCAGCAGTTTGGACCGCAGTAATGAGCAGTTCTTC
CDR3aa: CASSLDRSNEQFF

v_gene: TRBV27
abundance: once
j_gene: TRBJ1-1
d_gene: .
CDR3nt: TGTGCCAGCAGTTTATTTTGGACAGAAAACACTGAAGCTTTCTTT
CDR3aa: CASSLFWTENTEAFF

v_gene: TRBV9
abundance: .
j_gene: TRBJ2-2
d_gene: .
CDR3nt: TGTGCCAGCAGCCCGTGGACCACGAACACCGGGGAGCTGTTTTTT
CDR3aa: CASSPWTTNTGELFF

v_gene: TRBV6-5
abundance: .
j_gene: TRBJ2-7
d_gene: .
CDR3nt: TGTGCCAGCAGTTTCTCAGGTTCCGCGAGCTACGAGCAGTACTTC
CDR3aa: CASSFSGSASYEQYF

v_gene: TRBV28
abundance: .
j_gene: TRBJ2-1
d_gene: TRBD2
CDR3nt: TGTGCCAGCAGTTTCCTAGCGGGAGTTTCATACAATGAGCAGTTCTTC
CDR3aa: CASSFLAGVSYNEQFF

v_gene: TRBV28
abundance: .
j_gene: TRBJ2-1
d_gene: .
CDR3nt: TGTGCCAGCAGTCTTATGAGGCAATCCTACAATGAGCAGTTCTTC
CDR3aa: CASSLMRQSYNEQFF

v_gene: TRBV9
abundance: .
j_gene: TRBJ2-1
d_gene: .
CDR3nt: TGTGCCAGCAGCGTAGCCAGAGCAGTGAGCTCCTACAATGAGCAGTTCTTC
CDR3aa: CASSVARAVSSYNEQFF

v_gene: TRBV4-3
abundance: .
j_gene: TRBJ2-2
d_gene: TRBD2
CDR3nt: TGCGCCAGCAGCCAAGAGGCTAGCGGGGCCCTCGGGGAGCTGTTTTTT
CDR3aa: CASSQEASGALGELFF

v_gene: TRBV10-2
abundance: .
j_gene: TRBJ2-1
d_gene: TRBD2
CDR3nt: TGCGCCAGCAGAGACCTAGCGGGAGGGTACAATGAGCAGTTCTTC
CDR3aa: CASRDLAGGYNEQFF

v_gene: TRBV2
abundance: .
j_gene: TRBJ1-5
d_gene: .
CDR3nt: TGTGCCAGCAGTGAGGGGAATAATCAGCCCCAGCATTTT
CDR3aa: CASSEGNNQPQHF

v_gene: TRBV7-9
abundance: .
j_gene: TRBJ2-1
d_gene: .
CDR3nt: TGTGCCAGCAGCTTGGCAGGGGGAGGCCTGACCCCTAACGATGAGCAGTTCTTC
CDR3aa: CASSLAGGGLTPNDEQFF

v_gene: TRBV7-3
abundance: .
j_gene: TRBJ2-7
d_gene: .
CDR3nt: TGTGCCAGCAGCGAAACCGGAGGGGCCTACGAGCAGTACTTC
CDR3aa: CASSETGGAYEQYF

v_gene: TRBV7-3
abundance: .
j_gene: TRBJ2-3
d_gene: TRBD2
CDR3nt: TGTGCCAGCAGCCTCGGCCTAGCGGGTGAAGCAGATACGCAGTATTTT
CDR3aa: CASSLGLAGEADTQYF

v_gene: TRBV7-2
abundance: few
j_gene: TRBJ1-5
d_gene: .
CDR3nt: TGTGCCAGCAGCCCTGGAGGAGGGGATCAGCCCCAGCATTTT
CDR3aa: CASSPGGGDQPQHF

v_gene: TRBV7-9
abundance: few
j_gene: TRBJ1-2
d_gene: TRBD1
CDR3nt: TGTGCCAGCAGCTTATGGGCAGGGGGCGATGGCTACACCTTC
CDR3aa: CASSLWAGGDGYTF

v_gene: TRBV28
abundance: .
j_gene: TRBJ1-6
d_gene: .
CDR3nt: TGTGCCTCCATCGGGAGCTCCTATAATTCACCCCTCCACTTT
CDR3aa: CASIGSSYNSPLHF

v_gene: TRBV4-3
abundance: .
j_gene: TRBJ2-7
d_gene: TRBD2
CDR3nt: TGCGCCAGCAGCCAAGCACGGGGGGCCTACGAGCAGTACTTC
CDR3aa: CASSQARGAYEQYF

v_gene: TRBV7-2
abundance: .
j_gene: TRBJ2-6
d_gene: TRBD2
CDR3nt: TGTGCCAGCAGCTTAGAGGCGGGAGGTGGGGCCAACGTCCTGACTTTC
CDR3aa: CASSLEAGGGANVLTF

v_gene: TRBV5-1
abundance: .
j_gene: TRBJ2-3
d_gene: .
CDR3nt: TGCGCCAGCAGCTTGGCGAGTAGAGGCACAGATACGCAGTATTTT
CDR3aa: CASSLASRGTDTQYF

v_gene: TRBV7-2
abundance: .
j_gene: TRBJ1-1
d_gene: .
CDR3nt: TGTGCCAGCAGCTTAGACTGGGGGAACACTGAAGCTTTCTTT
CDR3aa: CASSLDWGNTEAFF

v_gene: TRBV4-1
abundance: .
j_gene: TRBJ2-6
d_gene: TRBD1
CDR3nt: TGCGCCAGCCCCCTACAGGGGACGACTTCTGGGGCCAACGTCCTGACTTTC
CDR3aa: CASPLQGTTSGANVLTF

v_gene: TRBV5-4
abundance: .
j_gene: TRBJ1-2
d_gene: TRBD1
CDR3nt: TGTGCCAGCAGCTTTACGGGACAGATTAATGGCTACACCTTC
CDR3aa: CASSFTGQINGYTF

v_gene: TRBV27
abundance: .
j_gene: TRBJ2-7
d_gene: .
CDR3nt: TGTGCCAGCAGTCCCCAGACAGTTTTTCGCTCCTACGAGCAGTACTTC
CDR3aa: CASSPQTVFRSYEQYF

v_gene: TRBV6-6
abundance: .
j_gene: TRBJ1-4
d_gene: .
CDR3nt: TGTGCCAGCAGTTACGAGGAAAAACTGTTTTTT
CDR3aa: CASSYEEKLFF

v_gene: TRBV29-1
abundance: once
j_gene: TRBJ2-5
d_gene: TRBD2
CDR3nt: TGCAGCGTTGAAGGAATGGGGACTAAGTGGGAGACCCAGTACTTC
CDR3aa: CSVEGMGTKWETQYF

v_gene: TRBV4-1
abundance: .
j_gene: TRBJ1-5
d_gene: .
CDR3nt: TGCGCCAGCAGCCAAGTGCTGACGTGGGATCAGCCCCAGCATTTT
CDR3aa: CASSQVLTWDQPQHF

v_gene: TRBV4-2
abundance: .
j_gene: TRBJ2-7
d_gene: TRBD2
CDR3nt: TGTGCCAGCAGCTTGGTGGCTAGCGGGAGGGCCGCCGAGCAGTACTTC
CDR3aa: CASSLVASGRAAEQYF

v_gene: TRBV12-5
abundance: .
j_gene: TRBJ1-5
d_gene: TRBD1
CDR3nt: TGTGCTAGTGGTTTGGTAACAGGTACAGGGGGCAATCAGCCCCAGCATTTT
CDR3aa: CASGLVTGTGGNQPQHF

v_gene: TRBV4-3
abundance: .
j_gene: TRBJ1-1
d_gene: .
CDR3nt: TGCGCCAGCAGCCTGGGACGTTACACTGAAGCTTTCTTT
CDR3aa: CASSLGRYTEAFF

v_gene: TRBV5-4
abundance: .
j_gene: TRBJ2-3
d_gene: .
CDR3nt: TGTGCCAGCAGCTCTGGTAGGCTAGCCGAAAGCACAGATACGCAGTATTTT
CDR3aa: CASSSGRLAESTDTQYF

v_gene: TRBV13
abundance: once
j_gene: TRBJ2-3
d_gene: .
CDR3nt: TGTGCCAGCAGCTCGGCCGGGACCGATAGCACAGATACGCAGTATTTT
CDR3aa: CASSSAGTDSTDTQYF

v_gene: TRBV9
abundance: .
j_gene: TRBJ2-2
d_gene: .
CDR3nt: TGTGCCAGCAGCGATGAGAACACCGGGGAGCTGTTTTTT
CDR3aa: CASSDENTGELFF

v_gene: TRBV9
abundance: .
j_gene: TRBJ2-7
d_gene: .
CDR3nt: TGTGCCAGCAGCGCCGGTGTGAGCGAGCAGTACTTC
CDR3aa: CASSAGVSEQYF

v_gene: TRBV7-9
abundance: .
j_gene: TRBJ2-7
d_gene: .
CDR3nt: TGTGCCAGCAGCACACTTACGAGCTCCTACGAGCAGTACTTC
CDR3aa: CASSTLTSSYEQYF

v_gene: TRBV29-1
abundance: .
j_gene: TRBJ1-2
d_gene: .
CDR3nt: TGCAGCGTTGCAGGGGACTATGGCTACACCTTC
CDR3aa: CSVAGDYGYTF

v_gene: TRBV19
abundance: large
j_gene: TRBJ2-2
d_gene: .
CDR3nt: TGTGCCAGCCAGAACACCGGGGAGCTGTTTTTT
CDR3aa: CASQNTGELFF

v_gene: TRBV28
abundance: .
j_gene: TRBJ2-5
d_gene: TRBD1
CDR3nt: TGTGCCAGCAGTGCCGCCAGACAGGGTCGGCAAGAGACCCAGTACTTC
CDR3aa: CASSAARQGRQETQYF

v_gene: TRBV27
abundance: .
j_gene: TRBJ2-1
d_gene: .
CDR3nt: TGTGCCAGCAGTTTACGGACAGATTACAATGAGCAGTTCTTC
CDR3aa: CASSLRTDYNEQFF

v_gene: TRBV6-5
abundance: .
j_gene: TRBJ1-4
d_gene: .
CDR3nt: TGTGCCAGTGGATTAAATGAGGGATATGAAAAACTGTTTTTT
CDR3aa: CASGLNEGYEKLFF

v_gene: TRBV29-1
abundance: .
j_gene: TRBJ2-1
d_gene: .
CDR3nt: TGCAGCGCTACGGACCCCTCGGACGGTTACAATGAGCAGTTCTTC
CDR3aa: CSATDPSDGYNEQFF

v_gene: TRBV6-1
abundance: .
j_gene: TRBJ2-2
d_gene: .
CDR3nt: TGTGCCAGCAGTGAAGACGAGGGGGGCACCGGGGAGCTGTTTTTT
CDR3aa: CASSEDEGGTGELFF

v_gene: TRBV25-1
abundance: .
j_gene: TRBJ2-1
d_gene: .
CDR3nt: TGTGCCAGCAGTGACAGGGTGGATGAGCAGTTCTTC
CDR3aa: CASSDRVDEQFF

v_gene: TRBV5-4
abundance: .
j_gene: TRBJ2-5
d_gene: TRBD1
CDR3nt: TGTGCCAGCAGCCAAGAAATCGGGGACAGGGTAGAGACCCAGTACTTC
CDR3aa: CASSQEIGDRVETQYF

v_gene: TRBV27
abundance: .
j_gene: TRBJ1-5
d_gene: TRBD1
CDR3nt: TGTGCCAGCAGTTCCGGGACAGGGGTGAACAATCAGCCCCAGCATTTT
CDR3aa: CASSSGTGVNNQPQHF

v_gene: TRBV27
abundance: .
j_gene: TRBJ2-5
d_gene: .
CDR3nt: TGTGCCAGCAGAAAGGACGGAGAGAAAGAGACCCAGTACTTC
CDR3aa: CASRKDGEKETQYF

v_gene: TRBV7-5
abundance: .
j_gene: TRBJ2-2
d_gene: .
CDR3nt: TGTGCCAGCAGCTTAGCAAATACGAACACCGGGGAGCTGTTTTTT
CDR3aa: CASSLANTNTGELFF

v_gene: TRBV4-2
abundance: .
j_gene: TRBJ1-2
d_gene: .
CDR3nt: TGTGCCAGCAGCCAAGATAGGCAGGGCGCAATTCTTAACTATGGCTACACCTTC
CDR3aa: CASSQDRQGAILNYGYTF

v_gene: TRBV6-1
abundance: .
j_gene: TRBJ2-5
d_gene: TRBD1
CDR3nt: TGTGCCAGCAGGGTAGACAGGGGACGAGAGACCCAGTACTTC
CDR3aa: CASRVDRGRETQYF

v_gene: TRBV2
abundance: .
j_gene: TRBJ2-7
d_gene: .
CDR3nt: TGTGCCAGCAGCGTCGTGGGATGGGGGACCTACGAGCAGTACTTC
CDR3aa: CASSVVGWGTYEQYF

v_gene: TRBV5-8
abundance: .
j_gene: TRBJ2-3
d_gene: .
CDR3nt: TGCGCCAGCAGCCAGGAGGCAGATACGCAGTATTTT
CDR3aa: CASSQEADTQYF

v_gene: TRBV7-9
abundance: .
j_gene: TRBJ2-1
d_gene: TRBD1
CDR3nt: TGTGCCAGCAGCTTATCGGACAGGGTTTTAAATGAGCAGTTCTTC
CDR3aa: CASSLSDRVLNEQFF

v_gene: TRBV7-9
abundance: .
j_gene: TRBJ1-3
d_gene: .
CDR3nt: TGTGCCAGCAGCTCGACGACAGATTTCTCTGGAAACACCATATATTTT
CDR3aa: CASSSTTDFSGNTIYF